The source of this T cell receptor beta chain is a study of T cells in narcolepsy. Across the study: Patients with NT1 or NT2 and healthy control donors were enrolled.

Study-level results: In some patient and control memory CD4+ samples, autoreactive clones were absent. Blood of same and different patients, but not healthy controls, reportedly held recurring autoreactive clonotypes. Comparing one patient's CSF and blood CD4+ clonotypes highlighted HCRT- and TRIB2-specific autoreactive clonotypes.

Regarding this clone: Its antigen is unidentified. At one end, the junction sequence differs from germline, possibly due to a read error.

Generated by immunoSEQ multiplex PCR, the TCRdb table keeps only in-frame clones and is missing some. The sample comprises 30,000 to 40,000 clones, roughly 77% of which are singletons, and roughly 2.5% rests with the top ten. The germline CDR1 and CDR2 sequences are MNHEY and SVGAGI. This CDR3 is 12 amino acids long. The chain carries TRBV6-5 and TRBJ1-1; D is perhaps TRBD1 (5 bases). The specimen sequenced was memory (CD45RA-) CD4+ T cells from blood. This TCR was sampled from a human donor in good health. The CDR3 DNA sequence: TGTGCCAGCAGCCCGTCAGGGACTGGAGCTTTCTTT. Translated: CASSPSGTGAFF.